This T cell receptor beta chain was identified during a study of regulatory T cells in long-lasting Graves disease. According to the study, TCR beta libraries were built with iRepertoire HTBI primers and CDR3-region Arm-PCR. Authors' processing steps: Detected in the samples were about 60 TRBV and 14 TRBJ segments. MiXCR, applied by TCRdb to the multiplex PCR reads, yields one record per CDR3 protein. TCRdb, rather than the study authors, made the V and J calls. The sample records over 300,000 distinct CDR3 sequences, roughly 21% being singletons. This clonotype has a count of ten or more. The antigen remains undetermined. As for time point: persistent/refractory GD, antithyroid drugs over 5 years with positive TRAb. Scientists built the TCR library using RNA that was extracted from PBMCs. Study-level findings and limits: TCR diversity was lower in persistent than newly diagnosed Graves' disease.

The TCR was taken from a female donor with Graves disease. The sequencing here drew on peripheral blood mononuclear cells (PBMCs), taken when the disease was refractory, from a patient treated with antithyroid drugs.

CDR3 bases: TGTGCCAGCAGTTTTTCGTACAGGGGAGCCGGTCAGCCCCAGCATTTT. Its protein is CASSFSYRGAGQPQHF. The chain employs TRBV28 and TRBJ1-5; 7 bases agree with TRBD1. Germline CDR1 reads MDHEN; CDR2 reads SYDVKM. V shed 3 bases and J 6 bases; nucleotides not matched to a gene: 11. The CDR3 loop spans 16 amino acids.